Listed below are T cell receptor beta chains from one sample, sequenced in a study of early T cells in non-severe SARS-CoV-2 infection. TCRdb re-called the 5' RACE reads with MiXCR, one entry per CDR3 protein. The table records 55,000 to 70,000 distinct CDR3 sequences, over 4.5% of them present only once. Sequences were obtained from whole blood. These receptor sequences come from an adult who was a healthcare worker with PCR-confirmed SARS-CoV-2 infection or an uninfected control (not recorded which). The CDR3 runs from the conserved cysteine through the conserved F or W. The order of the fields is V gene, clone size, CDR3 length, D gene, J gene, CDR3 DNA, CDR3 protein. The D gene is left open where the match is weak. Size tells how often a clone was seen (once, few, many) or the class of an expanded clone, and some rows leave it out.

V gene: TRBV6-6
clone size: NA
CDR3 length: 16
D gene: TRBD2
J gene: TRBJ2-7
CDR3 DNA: TGTGCCAGCAGCCTCGGACTAGCGGGGGGGTTACTCGAGCAGTACTTC
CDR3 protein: CASSLGLAGGLLEQYF

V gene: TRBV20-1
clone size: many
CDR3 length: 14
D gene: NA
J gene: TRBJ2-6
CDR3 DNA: TGCAGTGCTCAAGAGGGCTCTGGGGCCAACGTCCTGACTTTC
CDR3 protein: CSAQEGSGANVLTF

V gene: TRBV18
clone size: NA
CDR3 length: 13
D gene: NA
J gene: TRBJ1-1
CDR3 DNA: TGTGCCAGCTCACCGGGGTCGGGCTATGAAGCTTTCTTT
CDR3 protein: CASSPGSGYEAFF

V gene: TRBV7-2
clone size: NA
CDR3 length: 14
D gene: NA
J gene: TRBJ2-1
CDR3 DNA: TGTGCCAGCAGCTTAGAGGGGCAGATCGATGAGCAGTTCTTC
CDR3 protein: CASSLEGQIDEQFF

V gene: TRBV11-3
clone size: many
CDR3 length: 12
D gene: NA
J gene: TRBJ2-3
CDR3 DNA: TGTGCCAGCAGGGGCCAGACAGATACGCAGTATTTT
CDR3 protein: CASRGQTDTQYF

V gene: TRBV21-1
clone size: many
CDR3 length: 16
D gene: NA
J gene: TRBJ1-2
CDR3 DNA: TGTGCCAGCAGCAAAAGGTGGGACAGCCTTAACTATGGCTACACCTTC
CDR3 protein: CASSKRWDSLNYGYTF

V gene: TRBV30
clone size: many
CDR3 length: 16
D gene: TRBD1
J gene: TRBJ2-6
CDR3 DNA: TGTGCCTGCCACTCCTCGACAGGGCTCAGGGCCAACGTCCTGACTTTC
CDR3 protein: CACHSSTGLRANVLTF

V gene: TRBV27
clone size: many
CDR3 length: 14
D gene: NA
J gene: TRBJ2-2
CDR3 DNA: TGTGCCAGCAGTTTACAAATTTTGGGCGGGGAGCTGTTTTTT
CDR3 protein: CASSLQILGGELFF

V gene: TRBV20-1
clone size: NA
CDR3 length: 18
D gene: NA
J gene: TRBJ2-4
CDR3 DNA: TGCAGTGCTAGACCCCCCACCACGCGTAGCGGAGCCAAAAACATTCAGTACTTC
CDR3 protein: CSARPPTTRSGAKNIQYF

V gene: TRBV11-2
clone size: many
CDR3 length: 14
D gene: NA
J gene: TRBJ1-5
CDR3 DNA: TGTGCCAGCAGCTTAGGGGAAAACCAACTTCCCCAGCATTTT
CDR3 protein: CASSLGENQLPQHF

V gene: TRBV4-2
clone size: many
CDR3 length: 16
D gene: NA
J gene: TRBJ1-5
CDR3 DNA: TGTGCCAGCAGCCAAGGAACAGGGTCTAAGGATCAGCCCCAGCATTTT
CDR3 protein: CASSQGTGSKDQPQHF

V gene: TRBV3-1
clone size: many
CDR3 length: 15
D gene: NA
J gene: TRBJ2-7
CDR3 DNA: TGTGCCAGCAGCCAAGTCTGGGGGGTCGCCCACGAGCAGTACTTC
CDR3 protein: CASSQVWGVAHEQYF

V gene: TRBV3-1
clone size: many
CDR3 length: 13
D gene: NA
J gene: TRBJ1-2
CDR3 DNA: TGTGCCAGCAGCCCCCAGGGGAACTATGGCTACACCTTC
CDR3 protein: CASSPQGNYGYTF

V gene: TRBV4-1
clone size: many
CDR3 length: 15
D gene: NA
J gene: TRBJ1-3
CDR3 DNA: TGCGCCAGCAGCCAAGTTGGGCGCGGCGGGGACACCATATATTTT
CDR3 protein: CASSQVGRGGDTIYF

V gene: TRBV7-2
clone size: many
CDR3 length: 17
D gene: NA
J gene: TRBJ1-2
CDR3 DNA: TGTGCCAGCAGCCTTAGCGGGGGGATTGGAGCTAACTATGGCTACACCTTC
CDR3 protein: CASSLSGGIGANYGYTF

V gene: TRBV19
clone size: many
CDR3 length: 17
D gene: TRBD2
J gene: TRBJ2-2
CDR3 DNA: TGTGCCAGTAGTATCCGACTAGCGGGAGCGTGGACCGGGGAGCTGTTTTTT
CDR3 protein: CASSIRLAGAWTGELFF

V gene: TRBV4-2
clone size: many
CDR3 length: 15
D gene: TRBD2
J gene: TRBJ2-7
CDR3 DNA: TGTGCCAGCAGCCGTATTCTAGCGGACTCCTACGAGCAGTACTTC
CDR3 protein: CASSRILADSYEQYF

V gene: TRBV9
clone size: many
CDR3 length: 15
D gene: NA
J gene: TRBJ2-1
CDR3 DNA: TGTGCCAGCAGCGTAACACTGAGCTCCTACAATGAGCAGTTCTTC
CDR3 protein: CASSVTLSSYNEQFF

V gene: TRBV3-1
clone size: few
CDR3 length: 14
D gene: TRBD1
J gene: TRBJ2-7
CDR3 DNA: TGTGCCAGCAGCCAAGGGGACAGGGCCTCCGAGCAGTACTTC
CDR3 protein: CASSQGDRASEQYF

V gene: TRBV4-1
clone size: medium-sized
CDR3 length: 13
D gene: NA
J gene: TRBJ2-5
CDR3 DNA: TGCGCCAGCAGCCCTTTCCGGGGAGAGACCCAGTACTTC
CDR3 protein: CASSPFRGETQYF

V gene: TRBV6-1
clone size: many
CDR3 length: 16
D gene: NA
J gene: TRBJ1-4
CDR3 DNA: TGTGCCAGCACCCGGTCGGGGGGCGTAGGTAATGAAAAACTGTTTTTT
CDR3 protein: CASTRSGGVGNEKLFF

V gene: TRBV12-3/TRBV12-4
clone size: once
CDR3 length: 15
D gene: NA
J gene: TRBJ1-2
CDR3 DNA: TGTGCCAGCAGTTCCTCCGGGCCAACGGAGGGTGGCTACACCTTC
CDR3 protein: CASSSSGPTEGGYTF

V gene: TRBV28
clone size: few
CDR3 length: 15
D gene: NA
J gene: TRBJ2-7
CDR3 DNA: TGTGCCAGCAGTTTCGAGGCAGGGGTAGTCTACGAGCAGTACTTC
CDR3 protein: CASSFEAGVVYEQYF

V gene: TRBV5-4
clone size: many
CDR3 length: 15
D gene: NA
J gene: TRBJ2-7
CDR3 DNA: TGTGCCAGCAGCTCCAAGGAGGGAGCCTCCTACGAGCAGTACTTC
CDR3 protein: CASSSKEGASYEQYF

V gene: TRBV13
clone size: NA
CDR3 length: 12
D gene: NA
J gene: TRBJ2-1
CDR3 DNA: TGTGCCAGCAGCTCAGAGGTAAATGAGCAGTTCTTC
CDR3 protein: CASSSEVNEQFF

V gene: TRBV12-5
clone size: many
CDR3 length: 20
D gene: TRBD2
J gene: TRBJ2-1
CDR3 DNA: TGTGCTAGTGGTTGGACTCTTACCGGGACTAGCGGGAAGTCGTACAATGAGCAGTTCTTC
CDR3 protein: CASGWTLTGTSGKSYNEQFF

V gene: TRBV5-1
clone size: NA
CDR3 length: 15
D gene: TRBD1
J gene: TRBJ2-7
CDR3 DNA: TGCGCCAGCAGCCAACCCGGGACAGGGGGCTACGAGCAGTACTTC
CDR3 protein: CASSQPGTGGYEQYF

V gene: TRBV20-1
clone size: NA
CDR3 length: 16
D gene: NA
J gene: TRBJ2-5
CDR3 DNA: TGCAGTGCCGGAGCGTCGTCGGCGGGGGCACAAGAGACCCAGTACTTC
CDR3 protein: CSAGASSAGAQETQYF

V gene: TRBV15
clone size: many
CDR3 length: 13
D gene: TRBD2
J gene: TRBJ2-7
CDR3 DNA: TGTGCCACCAGCAGCCAAGGTGGGAGGGGTGCGTACTTC
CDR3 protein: CATSSQGGRGAYF

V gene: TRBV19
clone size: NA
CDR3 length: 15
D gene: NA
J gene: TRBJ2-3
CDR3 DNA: TGTGCCAGTAGTATCGACAGGGAGGGTACAGATACGCAGTATTTT
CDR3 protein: CASSIDREGTDTQYF

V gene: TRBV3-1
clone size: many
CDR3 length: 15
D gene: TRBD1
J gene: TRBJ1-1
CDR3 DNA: TGTGCCAGCAGCCTGGGACAGGGTGGGTACACTGAAGCTTTCTTT
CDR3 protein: CASSLGQGGYTEAFF

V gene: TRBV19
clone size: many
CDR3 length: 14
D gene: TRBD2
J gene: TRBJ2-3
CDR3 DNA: TGTGCCAGTAGGACTAGCGGGAGTTCAGATACGCAGTATTTT
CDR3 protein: CASRTSGSSDTQYF

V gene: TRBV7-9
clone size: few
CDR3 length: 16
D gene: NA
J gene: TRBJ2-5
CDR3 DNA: TGTGCCAGCAGCCGCGGGACCTCCGGAGGGGCAGAGACCCAGTACTTC
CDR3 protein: CASSRGTSGGAETQYF

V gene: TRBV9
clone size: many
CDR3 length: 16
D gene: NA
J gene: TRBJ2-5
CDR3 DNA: TGTGCCAGCAGCCTCGCCGAGGGCAGTACGGGGGAGACCCAGTACTTC
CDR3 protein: CASSLAEGSTGETQYF

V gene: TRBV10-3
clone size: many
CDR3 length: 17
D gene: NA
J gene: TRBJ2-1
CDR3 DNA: TGTGCCATCAGTGAGACTGACCCAAGGGGCACCTACAATGAGCAGTTCTTC
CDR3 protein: CAISETDPRGTYNEQFF

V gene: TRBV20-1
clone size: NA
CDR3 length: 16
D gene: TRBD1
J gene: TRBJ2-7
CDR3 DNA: TGCAGTGCTAGAGATTCCGGGACAGGGGGGTCCTACGAGCAGTACTTC
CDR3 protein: CSARDSGTGGSYEQYF

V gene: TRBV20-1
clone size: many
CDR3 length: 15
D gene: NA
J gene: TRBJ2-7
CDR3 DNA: TGCAGTGCTGGAGACGGGACACAATATACCTACGAGCAGTACTTC
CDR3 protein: CSAGDGTQYTYEQYF

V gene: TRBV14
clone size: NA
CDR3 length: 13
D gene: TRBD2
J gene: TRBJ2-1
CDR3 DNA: TGTGCCAGCAGGCTGGGACTAGGCGGGGAGCAGTTCTTC
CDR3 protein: CASRLGLGGEQFF

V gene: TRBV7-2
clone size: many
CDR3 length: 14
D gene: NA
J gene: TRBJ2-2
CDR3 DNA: TGTGCCAGCAGCTTAGCTCTAGTCGCCGGGGAGCTGTTTTTT
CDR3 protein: CASSLALVAGELFF

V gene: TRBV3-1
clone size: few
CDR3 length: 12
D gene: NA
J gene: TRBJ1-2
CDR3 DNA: TGTGCCAGCAGCCAAGCGGCAGTCGGCTACACCTTC
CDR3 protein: CASSQAAVGYTF

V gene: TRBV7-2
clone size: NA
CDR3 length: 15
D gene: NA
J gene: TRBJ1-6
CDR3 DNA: TGTGCCAGCAGCTTAGAAAACCCAAATAATTCACCCCTCCACTTT
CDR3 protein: CASSLENPNNSPLHF

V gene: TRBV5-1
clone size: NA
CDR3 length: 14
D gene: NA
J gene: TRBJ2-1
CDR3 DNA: TGCGCCAGCAGCTTCGTTGCTAGGAACAATGAGCAGTTCTTC
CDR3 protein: CASSFVARNNEQFF

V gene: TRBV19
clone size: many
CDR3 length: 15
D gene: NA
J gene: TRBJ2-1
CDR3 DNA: TGTGCCAGTAGTATAGACACAACGGTTAACAATGAGCAGTTCTTC
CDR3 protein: CASSIDTTVNNEQFF

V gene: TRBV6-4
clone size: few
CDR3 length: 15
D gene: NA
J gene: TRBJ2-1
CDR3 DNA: TGTGCCAGCAGTGACCGGCTGGGCGGGATCAATGAGCAGTTCTTC
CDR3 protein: CASSDRLGGINEQFF

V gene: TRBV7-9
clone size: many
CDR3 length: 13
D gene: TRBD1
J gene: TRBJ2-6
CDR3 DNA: TGTGCCAGCAGCCCGACAGGGTTTGAGGGCGCGACTTTC
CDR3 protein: CASSPTGFEGATF